What follows are 25 T cell receptor beta chains derived from one specimen sequenced in a study of tumor-infiltrating lymphocytes in oesophageal squamous cell carcinoma. Using its own MiXCR run on the PCR reads, TCRdb lists one record per CDR3 protein. The data hold roughly 17,000 distinct CDR3 sequences, with about 50% observed a single time. The sequenced sample was normal esophageal tissue next to the tumor. Receptor source: a female donor with esophageal squamous cell carcinoma.

The genes are TRBV7-8 and TRBJ2-5; perhaps TRBD2 as D (5 bases). V lost 5 bases, J lost 5 bases, and 12 bases lay in between. Germline values: CDR1 SGHVS, CDR2 FQNEAQ. The CDR3 consists of 13 residues. As DNA, the CDR3 is TGTGCCAGCAGCGCCACTAGGTGGGAGACCCAGTACTTC. It yields the protein CASSATRWETQYF.

Remarks on this clonotype: The junction differs from germline at one of its ends, possibly a read error. The rearrangement links TRBV7-3 to TRBJ2-5; D ambiguous. The closer fit of TRBJ2-7 to the DNA end suggests the J call may be wrong. The CDR3 has 13 residues. CDR1 is SGHTA, CDR2 FQGTGA, per germline. The CDR3 bases are TGTTCCAGCAGCACTGACAATCTTTACGAGCAGTACTTC. The encoded protein is CSSSTDNLYEQYF.

This clonotype showed up many times. The rearrangement uses TRBV6-2 or TRBV6-3 and TRBJ2-6; D call uncertain. The germline CDR1 and CDR2 sequences are MNHEY and SVGEGT. The CDR3 is 16 amino acids. The ends were cut back, 0 bases at V and 4 bases at J, with 10 bases in the middle. The CDR3: CASSYSGRAGANVLTF. DNA for the CDR3: TGTGCCAGCAGTTACTCGGGCCGGGCCGGGGCCAACGTCCTGACTTTC.

This clonotype was seen just once. The chain uses TRBV10-3 and TRBJ2-5; unclear D gene. The DNA end lines up better with TRBJ1-1; the J call may be wrong. The CDR3 length is 16 residues. Germline V lookup: CDR1 ENHRY, CDR2 SYGVKD. The CDR3 DNA reads TGTGCCATCAGTGAGGTTATAAGGGCCGTCCCCACCGAAGCTTTCTTT. Protein sequence: CAISEVIRAVPTEAFF.

The rearrangement uses TRBV12-3 or TRBV12-4 and TRBJ1-1; 12 bases fit TRBD1. This CDR3 comprises 15 residues. V lost 5 bases and J lost 5; bases outside the gene matches: 6. CDR3 in DNA: TGTGCCAGCAGTGCCCCGGGACAGGGGGCGACTGAAGCTTTCTTT. Residues: CASSAPGQGATEAFF.

The sample holds many counts of this clonotype. The chain employs TRBV7-2 and TRBJ2-5; D is tentatively TRBD1 or TRBD2 (5 bases each). The V gene lost 2 bases and the J gene lost 11 bases, with 9 bases spanning the gap. Germline V gene data show CDR1 as SGHTA and CDR2 as FQGNSA. The CDR3 sequence is 11 residues long. Here the CDR3 reads CASSLSREQYF. CDR3 nucleotide sequence: TGTGCCAGCAGCTTAAGCAGGGAGCAGTACTTC.

This rearrangement joins TRBV24-1 to TRBJ1-4, with D unclear. The germline gives CDR1 KGHDR, CDR2 SFDVKD. V dropped 3 bases and J dropped 7 bases, with 11 bases sitting between them. The CDR3 totals 14 residues. The CDR3 nucleotides read TGTGCCACCAGTGATACCTACAGTGGTGAAAAACTGTTTTTT. Translating gives CATSDTYSGEKLFF.

The chain employs TRBV11-3 and TRBJ2-7; maybe TRBD2 (6 bases). This CDR3 spans 13 amino acids. Germline assignment: CDR1 SGHNT and CDR2 YENEEA. V gave up 0 bases and J gave up 7 bases, with 10 bases separating them. CDR3 amino acids: CASSLEDYNEQYF. CDR3 nucleotide sequence: TGTGCCAGCAGCTTAGAGGACTACAATGAGCAGTACTTC.

This rearrangement joins TRBV7-6 to TRBJ2-7; TRBD2 agrees at 9 bases. The CDR3 extends over 17 amino acids. V lost 0 bases, J lost 5 bases, and 11 bases stayed unmatched. CDR1 and CDR2 (germline): SGHVS, FNYEAQ. The CDR3 sequence is CASSLALAGESYDEQYF. In nucleotides, the CDR3 is TGTGCCAGCAGCTTAGCATTAGCGGGAGAGTCATACGACGAGCAGTACTTC. Full variable domain (rest looked up from reference TRBV7-6 and TRBJ2-7): GAGVSQSPRYKVTKRGQDVALRCDPISGHVSLYWYRQALGQGPEFLTYFNYEAQQDKSGLPNDRFSAERPEGSISTLTIQRTEQRDSAMYRCASSLALAGESYDEQYFGPGTRLTVT.

This clonotype was recorded a few times. The rearrangement uses TRBV7-3 and TRBJ2-3, with 7 bases lining up with TRBD1. Germline lookup yields CDR1 SGHTA and CDR2 FQGTGA. V shed 5 bases, J shed 6 bases, and the junction held 11 bases outside the gene matches. CDR3 length: 15 residues. CDR3 nucleotide sequence: TGTGCCAGCAGCCACTCGACAGGGAGATTGGATACGCAGTATTTT. It codes for CASSHSTGRLDTQYF. Full variable domain (outside the CDR3, taken from reference TRBV7-3 and TRBJ2-3): GAGVSQTPSNKVTEKGKYVELRCDPISGHTALYWYRQSLGQGPEFLIYFQGTGAADDSGLPNDRFFAVRPEGSVSTLKIQRTERGDSAVYLCASSHSTGRLDTQYFGPGTRLTVL.

This clonotype was seen repeatedly, ten times or more. The V call is TRBV6-6, the J call TRBJ1-3; a possible D gene is TRBD1 (5 bases). The ends were cut back, 0 bases at V and 0 bases at J, with 12 bases in the middle. Germline V lookup: CDR1 MNHNY, CDR2 SVGAGI (reference sequence). This CDR3 has 17 residues. The CDR3 DNA sequence: TGTGCCAGCAGTTACTCGGGGGACCGCCGCTCTGGAAACACCATATATTTT. Translating gives CASSYSGDRRSGNTIYF.

This sequence joins TRBV28 and TRBJ2-3, with D hard to call. The J call is in doubt because the DNA end fits TRBJ2-7 better. CDR3 size: 13 residues. Germline V gives CDR1 MDHEN, CDR2 SYDVKM. The CDR3 reads CASTRSPPLEQYF. In DNA form, the CDR3 reads TGTGCCAGCACCCGAAGCCCCCCACTTGAGCAGTACTTC.

The chain employs TRBV28 and TRBJ2-5; 7 bases line up with TRBD2. J lost 4 bases, V lost 6 bases, and 5 bases had no gene match. This CDR3 region has 13 residues. The germline CDR1 and CDR2 sequences are MDHEN and SYDVKM. The DNA for the CDR3 is TGTGCCAGCAGGGTAGCGGGTCTAGAGACCCAGTACTTC. Translation: CASRVAGLETQYF.

This clonotype showed up just a few times. The chain links TRBV7-3 to TRBJ2-3; D is undetermined. The CDR3 length is 13 residues. The V end was cut by 5 bases, the J end by 4 bases, with 10 bases between. Germline V lookup: CDR1 SGHTA, CDR2 FQGTGA. CDR3 region: CASSPVGSDTQYF. CDR3 sequence (DNA): TGTGCCAGCAGCCCCGTGGGGTCAGATACGCAGTATTTT.

By frequency in the sample, this clonotype is medium-sized. A much larger clone is a single base away; this may be a read error. The chain employs TRBV7-9 and TRBJ2-5, with unresolved D. The CDR3 is 13 amino acids. Germline V gene sequence: CDR1 SEHNR, CDR2 FQNEAQ (reference sequence). Deletions cut 0 bases from V and 11 bases from J, with 13 bases between. CDR3 sequence reads: CASSLASLAEQYF. The CDR3 DNA is TGTGCCAGCAGCTTAGCGAGTTTGGCAGAGCAGTACTTC.

Details on this clonotype: One end of the junction is discordant with germline, which a read error may explain. The V and J genes are TRBV28 and TRBJ2-1; no firm D call. The CDR3 has 14 amino acids. Germline V gene lookup returns CDR1 MDHEN and CDR2 SYDVKM. The CDR3 DNA sequence: TGTGCCAGCAGTTTTTGGCGTAATAATTCACCCCTCCACTTC. Translated, it gives CASSFWRNNSPLHF.

This clonotype was found a few times. This sequence joins TRBV7-3 and TRBJ2-5; D is possibly TRBD2 (5 bases). Germline V gene data show CDR1 as SGHTA and CDR2 as FQGTGA. The CDR3 length is 13 residues. V was pared by 1 base and J by 5 bases, with 8 bases between. The CDR3 spells CASSLNRGETQYF. DNA of the CDR3: TGTGCCAGCAGCTTAAATCGAGGGGAGACCCAGTACTTC.

This clonotype is categorized as medium-sized (0.01 to 0.1%). This chain uses TRBV25-1 with TRBJ2-7; the D is unclear. Germline lookup yields CDR1 MGHDK and CDR2 SYGVNS. V gave up 5 bases and J gave up 5 bases, with 7 bases separating them. CDR3 length: 11 residues. CDR3 sequence reads: CASSITDEQYF. CDR3 coding DNA: TGTGCCAGCAGTATTACAGACGAGCAGTACTTC.

This clonotype was seen only once. The genes are TRBV7-2 and TRBJ2-1; 8 bases line up with TRBD1. The V and J ends lost 5 bases and 6 bases, in that order; junction bases with no gene match: 9. Germline assignment: CDR1 SGHTA and CDR2 FQGNSA. The CDR3 covers 15 residues. The CDR3 region is CASSPGQGRGNEQFF. Here the CDR3 DNA reads TGTGCCAGCAGCCCCGGACAGGGTCGTGGCAATGAGCAGTTCTTC.

The chain combines TRBV7-6 with TRBJ2-1; D gene unclear. The J call could be wrong; TRBJ1-2 is a better fit for the DNA end. The CDR3 is 12 residues long. CDR1 is SGHVS, CDR2 FNYEAQ, per germline. The CDR3 nucleotides read TGTGCCAGCAGCTTCAGCGGGGATGGCTACACCTTC. This encodes CASSFSGDGYTF.

This clonotype was counted many times. J is TRBJ2-3 and V is TRBV10-1, with TRBD2 as a possible D gene (6 bases). Germline assignment: CDR1 WNHNN and CDR2 SYGVQD (reference sequence). CDR3 length: 15 residues. The V end lost 5 bases, the J end lost 2 bases, and 14 bases lay between the germline ends. Here the CDR3 DNA reads TGCGCCAGCAGTTTTTCCAGCGGGTCCACAGATACGCAGTATTTT. Amino acid sequence: CASSFSSGSTDTQYF.

This clonotype came up many times. The rearrangement joins TRBV5-1 to TRBJ2-3, with D unresolved. From germline, CDR1 is SGHRS and CDR2 YFSETQ. The CDR3 has 14 residues. V was shortened by 7 bases and J by 0 bases, with 12 bases between the two germline ends. The CDR3 loop is CASAPAASTDTQYF. In DNA form, the CDR3 reads TGCGCCAGCGCACCAGCAGCTAGCACAGATACGCAGTATTTT. The full variable domain, in which reference TRBV5-1 and TRBJ2-3 provide the parts outside the CDR3, is KAGVTQTPRYLIKTRGQQVTLSCSPISGHRSVSWYQQTPGQGLQFLFEYFSETQRNKGNFPGRFSGRQFSNSRSEMNVSTLELGDSALYLCASAPAASTDTQYFGPGTRLTVL.

This clonotype was seen ten or more times. This chain connects TRBV27 to TRBJ2-1; maybe TRBD2 (7 bases). CDR1 MNHEY and CDR2 SMNVEV come from the germline V gene (reference sequence). V lost 8 bases and J 3 bases, leaving 14 bases between the germline ends. CDR3 length: 14 amino acids. The CDR3 reads CASWRGGDYNEQFF. The DNA for the CDR3 is TGTGCCAGCTGGAGGGGGGGAGACTACAATGAGCAGTTCTTC.

A note on this clonotype: This is likely a read error, given that the CDR3 carries no conserved phenylalanine or tryptophan at its end. It is unclear where the CDR3 begins or ends on the DNA, so no DNA is shown, and the CDR3 is as TCRdb lists it. The V call is TRBV7-2, the J call TRBJ2-3; the table's TRBD1 call for D was not verified on the DNA. The germline V gene encodes CDR1 SGHTA and CDR2 FQGNSA. The CDR3 extends over 16 residues, inclusive of both ends. CDR3: CASSPRQGGSTDTQYS.

V gene TRBV9 combines with J gene TRBJ2-1, with 13 positions matching TRBD2. The germline gives CDR1 SGDLS, CDR2 YYNGEE. Trimming at V came to 3 bases and at J to 6 bases, leaving 6 bases not matched to a gene. The CDR3 sequence is 16 residues long. CDR3 sequence: CASSERLAGGSNEQFF. Here the CDR3 DNA reads TGTGCCAGCAGCGAGAGACTAGCGGGAGGAAGCAATGAGCAGTTCTTC.